The TCR beta chain under discussion was sequenced for a study of blood T cells in healthy people across ages. Those donating, healthy Caucasian individuals from Russia, were aged about 6 to 90. At least 7 million PBMCs were isolated per sample. Then a second PCR, running about 6 to 12 cycles, was carried out with a sample-barcoded 5' primer and a J-beta primer mix. Using its own MiXCR run on the 5' RACE reads, TCRdb lists one record per CDR3 protein. This table has over a million distinct CDR3 sequences, 45% appearing once. This clonotype was observed a handful of times. Its specificity is not known. Between the trimmed V and J ends, which lost 6 bases and 8 bases, there was a span of 14 bases. In germline, CDR1 is MNHEY, CDR2 SVGEGT. This CDR3 region has 13 residues. Study-wide results and caveats: Both naive CD4+ cell counts and diversity were greater in long-lived donors than in aged donors.

The sequence was collected from a woman aged 60-75 years in good health. The chain links TRBV6-2 or TRBV6-3 to TRBJ2-1; D might be TRBD2 (6 bases). The sequenced sample consisted of blood. The CDR3 sequence: CASRTRTIHEQFF. CDR3 bases: TGTGCCAGCAGGACTAGGACTATTCATGAGCAGTTCTTC.